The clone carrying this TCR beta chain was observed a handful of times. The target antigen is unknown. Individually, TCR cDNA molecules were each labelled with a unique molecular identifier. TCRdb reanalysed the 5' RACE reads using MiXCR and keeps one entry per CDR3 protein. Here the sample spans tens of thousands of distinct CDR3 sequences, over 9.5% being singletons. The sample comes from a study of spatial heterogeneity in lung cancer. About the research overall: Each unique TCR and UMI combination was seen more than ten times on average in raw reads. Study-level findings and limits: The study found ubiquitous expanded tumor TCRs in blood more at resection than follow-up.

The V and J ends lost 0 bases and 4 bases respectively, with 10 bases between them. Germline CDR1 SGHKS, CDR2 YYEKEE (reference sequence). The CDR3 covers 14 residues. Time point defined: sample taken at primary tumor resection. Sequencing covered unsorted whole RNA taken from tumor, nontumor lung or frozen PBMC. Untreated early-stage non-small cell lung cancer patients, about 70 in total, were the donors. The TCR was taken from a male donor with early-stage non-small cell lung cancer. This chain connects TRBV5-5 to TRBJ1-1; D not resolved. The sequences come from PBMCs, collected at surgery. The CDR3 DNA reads TGTGCCAGCAGCTTGGGATACGGGAGCACTGAAGCTTTCTTT. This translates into CASSLGYGSTEAFF.